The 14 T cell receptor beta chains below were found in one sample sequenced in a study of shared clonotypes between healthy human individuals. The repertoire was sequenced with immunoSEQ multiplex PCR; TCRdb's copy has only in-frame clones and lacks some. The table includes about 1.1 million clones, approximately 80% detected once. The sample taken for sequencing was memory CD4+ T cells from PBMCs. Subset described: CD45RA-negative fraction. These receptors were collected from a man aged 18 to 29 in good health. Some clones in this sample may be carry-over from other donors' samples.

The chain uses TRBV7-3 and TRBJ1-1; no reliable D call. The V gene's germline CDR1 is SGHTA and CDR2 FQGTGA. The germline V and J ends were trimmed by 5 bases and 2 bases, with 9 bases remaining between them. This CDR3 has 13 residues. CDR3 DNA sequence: TGTGCCAGCAGCAGTCACATTAACACTGAAGCTTTCTTT. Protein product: CASSSHINTEAFF.

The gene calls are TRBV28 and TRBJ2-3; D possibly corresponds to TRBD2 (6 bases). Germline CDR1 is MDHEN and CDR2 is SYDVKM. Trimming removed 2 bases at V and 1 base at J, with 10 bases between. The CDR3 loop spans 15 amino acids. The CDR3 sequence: CASSLATSRTDTQYF. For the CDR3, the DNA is TGTGCCAGCAGTTTAGCTACTAGCCGCACAGATACGCAGTATTTT.

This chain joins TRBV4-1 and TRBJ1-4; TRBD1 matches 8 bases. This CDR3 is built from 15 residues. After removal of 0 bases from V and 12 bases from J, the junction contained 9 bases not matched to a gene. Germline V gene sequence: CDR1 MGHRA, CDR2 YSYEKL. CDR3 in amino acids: CASSQEGQVPGELFF. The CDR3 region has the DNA TGCGCCAGCAGCCAAGAGGGACAGGTGCCTGGAGAACTGTTTTTT.

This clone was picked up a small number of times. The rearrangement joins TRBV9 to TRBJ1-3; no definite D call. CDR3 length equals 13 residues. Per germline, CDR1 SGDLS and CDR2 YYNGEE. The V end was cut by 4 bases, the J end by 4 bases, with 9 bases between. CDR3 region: CASSLSTGNTIYF. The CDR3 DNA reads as TGTGCCAGCAGCTTATCAACCGGAAACACCATATATTTT.

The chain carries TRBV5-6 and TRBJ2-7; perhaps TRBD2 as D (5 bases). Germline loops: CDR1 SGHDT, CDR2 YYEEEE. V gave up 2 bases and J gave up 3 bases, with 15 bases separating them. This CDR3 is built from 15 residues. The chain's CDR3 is CASSFLSGDLYEQYF. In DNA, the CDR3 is TGTGCCAGCAGCTTCTTGAGCGGAGATCTCTACGAGCAGTACTTC. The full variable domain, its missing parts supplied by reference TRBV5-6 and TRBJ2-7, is DAGVTQSPTHLIKTRGQQVTLRCSPKSGHDTVSWYQQALGQGPQFIFQYYEEEERQRGNFPDRFSGHQFPNYSSELNVNALLLGDSALYLCASSFLSGDLYEQYFGPGTRLTVT.

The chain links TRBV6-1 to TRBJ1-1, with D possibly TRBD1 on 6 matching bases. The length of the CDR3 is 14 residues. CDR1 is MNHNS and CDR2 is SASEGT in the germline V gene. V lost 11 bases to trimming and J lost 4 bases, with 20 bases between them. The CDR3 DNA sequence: TGTGCCTCCCGGTGGGCTGGAGGGGGCACTGAAGCTTTCTTT. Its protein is CASRWAGGGTEAFF.

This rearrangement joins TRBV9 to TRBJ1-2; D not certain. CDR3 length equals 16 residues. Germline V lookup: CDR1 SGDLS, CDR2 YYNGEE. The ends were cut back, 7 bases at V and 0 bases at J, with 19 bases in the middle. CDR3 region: CASGSGSGWANYGYTF. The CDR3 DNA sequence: TGTGCCAGCGGATCTGGGTCGGGATGGGCTAACTATGGCTACACCTTC.

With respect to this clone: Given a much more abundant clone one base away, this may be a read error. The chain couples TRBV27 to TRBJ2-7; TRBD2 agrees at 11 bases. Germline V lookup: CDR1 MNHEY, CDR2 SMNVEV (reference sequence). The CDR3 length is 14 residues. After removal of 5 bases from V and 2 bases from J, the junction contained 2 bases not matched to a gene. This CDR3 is CASSGTSGPYEQYF. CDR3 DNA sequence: TGTGCCAGCAGTGGGACTAGCGGTCCCTACGAGCAGTACTTC.

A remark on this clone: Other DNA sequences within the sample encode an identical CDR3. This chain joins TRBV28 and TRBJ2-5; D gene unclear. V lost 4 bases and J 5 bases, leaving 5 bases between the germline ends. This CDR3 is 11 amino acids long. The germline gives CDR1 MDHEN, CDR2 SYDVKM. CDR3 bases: TGTGCCAGCAGTTCCAGGGAGACCCAGTACTTC. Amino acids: CASSSRETQYF.

The CDR3 region has the DNA TGTGCCAGCACGCCCCACGCCGTATTTAACAATGAGCAGTTCTTC. Amino acids: CASTPHAVFNNEQFF. V and J are TRBV28 and TRBJ2-1; no clear D. The germline CDR1 and CDR2 sequences are MDHEN and SYDVKM. V was clipped by 7 bases and J by 5 bases, with 18 bases between them. The CDR3 runs to 15 residues.

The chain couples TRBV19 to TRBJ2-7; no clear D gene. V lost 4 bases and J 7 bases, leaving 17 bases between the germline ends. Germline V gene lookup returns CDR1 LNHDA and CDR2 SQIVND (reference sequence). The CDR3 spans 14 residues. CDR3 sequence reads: CASSTQTAAREQYF. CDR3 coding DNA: TGTGCCAGTAGTACCCAGACGGCGGCGAGGGAGCAGTACTTC.

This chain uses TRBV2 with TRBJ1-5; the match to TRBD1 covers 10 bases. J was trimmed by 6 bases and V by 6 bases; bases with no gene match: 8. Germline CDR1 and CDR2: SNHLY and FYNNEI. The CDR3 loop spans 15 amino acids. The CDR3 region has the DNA TGTGCCAGCAGCTACGGACAGGGGGTCGGTCAGCCCCAGCATTTT. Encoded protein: CASSYGQGVGQPQHF.

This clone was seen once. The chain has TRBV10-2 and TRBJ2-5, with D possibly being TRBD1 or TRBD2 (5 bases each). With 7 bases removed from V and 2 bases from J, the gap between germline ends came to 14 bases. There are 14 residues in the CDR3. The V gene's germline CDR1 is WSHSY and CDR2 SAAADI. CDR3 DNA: TGCGCCAGCACGGGAACAGGTTCTCAAGAGACCCAGTACTTC. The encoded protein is CASTGTGSQETQYF.

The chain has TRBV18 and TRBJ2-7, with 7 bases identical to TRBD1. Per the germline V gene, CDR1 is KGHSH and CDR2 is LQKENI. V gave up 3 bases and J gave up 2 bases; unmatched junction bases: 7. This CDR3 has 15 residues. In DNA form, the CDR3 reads TGTGCCAGCTCACCCGGGACAGTGAGTACCTACGAGCAGTACTTC. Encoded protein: CASSPGTVSTYEQYF.